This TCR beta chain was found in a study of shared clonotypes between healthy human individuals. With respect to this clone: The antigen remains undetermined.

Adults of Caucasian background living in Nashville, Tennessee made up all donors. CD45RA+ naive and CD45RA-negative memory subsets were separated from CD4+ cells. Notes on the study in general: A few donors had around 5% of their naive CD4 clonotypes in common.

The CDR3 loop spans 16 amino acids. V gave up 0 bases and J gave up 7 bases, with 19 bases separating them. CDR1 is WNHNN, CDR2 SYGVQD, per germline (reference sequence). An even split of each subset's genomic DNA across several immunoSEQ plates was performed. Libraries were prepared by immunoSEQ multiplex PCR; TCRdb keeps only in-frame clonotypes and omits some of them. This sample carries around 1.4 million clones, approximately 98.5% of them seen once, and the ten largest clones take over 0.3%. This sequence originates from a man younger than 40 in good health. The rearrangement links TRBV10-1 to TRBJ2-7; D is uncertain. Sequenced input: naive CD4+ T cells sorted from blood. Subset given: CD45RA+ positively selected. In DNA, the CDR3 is TGCGCCAGCAGTGAGTCGGCGATCAACAAGGGTTGGGAGCAGTACTTC. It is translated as CASSESAINKGWEQYF.